A single sample is the source of the 24 T cell receptor beta chains below, sequenced in a study of cytomegalovirus exposure and HLA in healthy donors. 13 Jbeta primers and 60 Vbeta primers were used for the PCR. TCRdb keeps only in-frame clones here, not all; method: immunoSEQ multiplex PCR. This sample's table reports tens of thousands of clones. Sequencing input: PBMCs. Every receptor here comes from a woman aged 40 to 50 in good health and CMV-seronegative.

This rearrangement joins TRBV20-1 to TRBJ2-7, with TRBD1 matching 7 bases. Per germline, CDR1 DFQATT and CDR2 SNEGSKA (reference sequence). The V and J ends lost 8 bases and 5 bases, in that order; junction bases with no gene match: 6. CDR3 length: 11 residues. The CDR3 sequence: CSKTGDHEQYF. The CDR3 coding sequence is TGCAGTAAAACAGGGGACCACGAGCAGTACTTC.

The rearrangement links TRBV6-6 to TRBJ1-1; 9 bases map to TRBD1. The CDR3 length is 14 residues. After removal of 2 bases from V and 4 bases from J, the junction contained 2 bases not matched to a gene. Germline values: CDR1 MNHNY, CDR2 SVGAGI (reference sequence). The CDR3 bases are TGTGCCAGCAGTTACGGGACAGGGCTCACTGAAGCTTTCTTT. It is translated as CASSYGTGLTEAFF.

The chain is built from TRBV28 and TRBJ1-2, with D possibly being TRBD1 (6 bases). V lost 8 bases and J 5 bases, leaving 15 bases between the germline ends. CDR1 and CDR2 from the germline V gene are MDHEN and SYDVKM. CDR3 size: 13 residues. CDR3 in amino acids: CASPRGSEYGYTF. The CDR3 nucleotides read TGTGCCAGCCCCAGGGGTTCAGAATATGGCTACACCTTC.

This chain uses TRBV11-2 with TRBJ2-7, with 10 nucleotides matching TRBD1. Germline CDR1 SGHAT, CDR2 FQNNGV. CDR3 length: 18 amino acids. The V and J ends lost 5 bases and 2 bases, in that order; junction bases with no gene match: 15. The CDR3 DNA follows: TGTGCCAGCAGCCTGGTGGGACAGGGGCAAATCAGCGCCTACGAGCAGTACTTC. Translated, it gives CASSLVGQGQISAYEQYF.

The chain combines TRBV6-5 with TRBJ1-1; a weak D match, TRBD1 (5 bases). Germline V gene lookup returns CDR1 MNHEY and CDR2 SVGAGI. CDR3 length equals 14 residues. With 2 bases removed from V and 1 base from J, the gap between germline ends came to 8 bases. CDR3: CASSYRTGNTEAFF. The CDR3 bases are TGTGCCAGCAGTTACCGAACAGGGAACACTGAAGCTTTCTTT.

The genes are TRBV18 and TRBJ2-1; tentatively, D is TRBD1 (6 bases). CDR3 length: 13 residues. The germline CDR1 and CDR2 sequences are KGHSH and LQKENI. V was trimmed by 3 bases and J by 8 bases, leaving 11 bases between them. In DNA, the CDR3 is TGTGCCAGCTCACCCTCACAGGGCGATGAGCAGTTCTTC. Protein: CASSPSQGDEQFF.

DNA for the CDR3: TGTGCCAGCAGCCCCGTAGGAGCAGCCGGGGAGCTGTTTTTT. As protein: CASSPVGAAGELFF. The rearrangement links TRBV14 to TRBJ2-2; D gene ambiguous. The germline gives CDR1 SGHDN, CDR2 FVKESK. The CDR3 is 14 residues long. V dropped 4 bases and J dropped 6 bases, with 12 bases sitting between them.

CDR3 sequence (DNA): TGTGCCAGCAGCCCACTCGAGGGGAGGGGCTCTGGGGCCAACGTCCTGACTTTC. Protein sequence: CASSPLEGRGSGANVLTF. V gene TRBV14 combines with J gene TRBJ2-6, with 7 bases lining up with TRBD2. V was clipped by 4 bases and J by 0 bases; unmatched bases: 9. The length of the CDR3 is 18 residues. Germline V CDR1 and CDR2: SGHDN, FVKESK.

The chain employs TRBV7-2 and TRBJ1-2; D not resolved. V lost 5 bases and J lost 4, with 11 bases in between. The CDR3 totals 13 residues. Germline assignment: CDR1 SGHTA and CDR2 FQGNSA. CDR3 nucleotides: TGTGCCAGCAGCGCGTCACAGAGCTATGGCTACACCTTC. Amino acids: CASSASQSYGYTF.

The gene calls are TRBV29-1 and TRBJ1-1; the D gene is possibly TRBD1 (5 bases). The ends were cut back, 7 bases at V and 3 bases at J, with 9 bases in the middle. The CDR3 is 11 residues long. Germline V lookup: CDR1 SQVTM, CDR2 ANQGSEA. In DNA form, the CDR3 reads TGCAGCGGAGGAGGGGACACTGAAGCTTTCTTT. Encoded protein: CSGGGDTEAFF.

The chain employs TRBV18 and TRBJ2-2, with D maybe TRBD1 (6 bases). The CDR3 totals 13 residues. In germline, CDR1 is KGHSH, CDR2 LQKENI. Trimming stripped 2 bases from V and 6 bases from J, with 7 bases between. CDR3 residues: CASSPAGAGELFF. The CDR3 coding sequence is TGTGCCAGCTCACCAGCAGGGGCCGGGGAGCTGTTTTTT. Variable domain in full (rest from reference TRBV18 and TRBJ2-2): NAGVMQNPRHLVRRRGQEARLRCSPMKGHSHVYWYRQLPEEGLKFMVYLQKENIIDESGMPKERFSAEFPKEGPSILRIQQVVRGDSAAYFCASSPAGAGELFFGEGSRLTVL.

The chain joins TRBV6-5 to TRBJ1-5; D ambiguous. V shed 5 bases and J shed 5 bases, with 10 bases lying between them. The germline V gene encodes CDR1 MNHEY and CDR2 SVGAGI. CDR3 length: 13 residues. As DNA, the CDR3 is TGTGCCAGCAGTCAAAGGAGGGATCAGCCCCAGCATTTT. Its translation: CASSQRRDQPQHF.

This chain joins TRBV30 and TRBJ2-1, with 10 bases that match TRBD2. Germline V gives CDR1 GTSNPN, CDR2 SVGIG (reference sequence). The CDR3 is 14 amino acids. V shed 3 bases and J 5 bases; nucleotides not matched to a gene: 4. The CDR3 here is CAWSKAGGNNEQFF. The CDR3, as DNA: TGTGCCTGGAGCAAAGCGGGGGGGAACAATGAGCAGTTCTTC.

The genes are TRBV18 and TRBJ2-2, with 8 bases that match TRBD1. V lost 2 bases, J lost 5 bases, and 4 bases stayed unmatched. The germline gives CDR1 KGHSH, CDR2 LQKENI. The CDR3 is 15 residues long. The CDR3 is CASSPVTGETGELFF. CDR3 DNA: TGTGCCAGCTCACCAGTGACAGGGGAAACCGGGGAGCTGTTTTTT.

The chain employs TRBV9 and TRBJ1-4; D unclear. Per germline, CDR1 SGDLS and CDR2 YYNGEE. V gave up 0 bases and J gave up 10 bases, with 16 bases separating them. The CDR3 runs to 15 residues. CDR3 DNA sequence: TGTGCCAGCAGCGTAGCTACTGGGCCAGCCGGAAAACTGTTTTTT. Translating it yields CASSVATGPAGKLFF. The full variable domain, its missing parts supplied by reference TRBV9 and TRBJ1-4, is DSGVTQTPKHLITATGQRVTLRCSPRSGDLSVYWYQQSLDQGLQFLIQYYNGEERAKGNILERFSAQQFPDLHSELNLSSLELGDSALYFCASSVATGPAGKLFFGSGTQLSVL.

The chain employs TRBV19 and TRBJ1-5; possibly TRBD1 for D (6 bases). With 5 bases removed from V and 0 bases from J, the gap between germline ends came to 20 bases. CDR3 size: 18 residues. The V gene's germline CDR1 is LNHDA and CDR2 SQIVND (reference sequence). The CDR3: CASSPEARGMGSNQPQHF. CDR3 bases: TGTGCCAGTAGTCCCGAGGCCAGGGGTATGGGTAGCAATCAGCCCCAGCATTTT.

This rearrangement joins TRBV28 to TRBJ2-1; D may be TRBD2 (6 bases). CDR1 and CDR2 from the germline V gene are MDHEN and SYDVKM. V was cut by 4 bases and J by 10 bases, with 17 bases left in between. The CDR3 extends over 14 amino acids. The CDR3 coding sequence is TGTGCCAGCAGTTCGCCCGACAGAAGCGGGGAGCAGTTCTTC. It translates to CASSSPDRSGEQFF.

The chain is built from TRBV18 and TRBJ2-1, with 9 bases fitting TRBD2. CDR1 is KGHSH and CDR2 is LQKENI in the germline V gene. V shed 1 base and J 7 bases; nucleotides not matched to a gene: 8. The CDR3 covers 16 residues. The DNA for the CDR3 is TGTGCCAGCTCACCACTTATAGCGGGAGTGGTAAATGAGCAGTTCTTC. This encodes CASSPLIAGVVNEQFF.

This rearrangement joins TRBV7-9 to TRBJ2-7; possibly TRBD2 for D (6 bases). Trimming shortened V by 1 base and J by 7 bases, and 11 bases separated the two germline ends. This CDR3 has 13 amino acids. Germline V gene lookup returns CDR1 SEHNR and CDR2 FQNEAQ (reference sequence). Written as DNA, the CDR3 is TGTGCCAGCAGCTTAGAGGAGGGTCTGGAGCAGTACTTC. Protein product: CASSLEEGLEQYF.

This rearrangement joins TRBV4-3 to TRBJ2-3, with 8 positions matching TRBD2. The CDR3 consists of 15 residues. V shed 4 bases and J 0 bases; nucleotides not matched to a gene: 3. Germline CDR1 and CDR2: LGHNA and YSLEER. CDR3 loop: CASSPTSGSTDTQYF. The CDR3 nucleotides read TGCGCCAGCAGCCCCACTAGCGGTAGCACAGATACGCAGTATTTT.

The rearrangement uses TRBV29-1 and TRBJ2-7; 12 bases are a match to TRBD1. The J segment lost 5 bases and the V segment lost 7 bases, leaving 6 bases of the junction unmatched. The CDR3 spans 13 residues. Germline loops: CDR1 SQVTM, CDR2 ANQGSEA. The CDR3: CSGWDRGHDEQYF. DNA of the CDR3: TGCAGCGGCTGGGACAGGGGGCACGACGAGCAGTACTTC.

The chain joins TRBV6-1 to TRBJ2-7, with a possible D match to TRBD1 (7 bases). This CDR3 is 16 amino acids long. Germline assignment: CDR1 MNHNS and CDR2 SASEGT. Trimming took off 3 bases at V and 3 bases at J, with 18 bases between the two ends. The CDR3 loop reads CASSDGSVGGGYEQYF. The DNA for the CDR3 is TGTGCCAGCAGTGACGGGAGTGTAGGGGGCGGCTACGAGCAGTACTTC.

The chain is built from TRBV21-1 and TRBJ1-5; the table's D gene call, TRBD1, was not cross checked with the DNA. TRBV21-1 is deemed a pseudogene. CDR3 length: 16 residues. The CDR3 DNA follows: TGTGCCAGCAGCTACGGATCCAGGGGCCAGAATCAGCCCCAGCATTTT. It translates to CASSYGSRGQNQPQHF.

V usage is TRBV6-5 and J usage is TRBJ2-3; 10 bases are a match to TRBD2. CDR1 is MNHEY, CDR2 SVGAGI, per germline. Trimming took 7 bases from V and 2 from J; bases not matched to a gene: 6. The CDR3 loop spans 15 amino acids. CDR3 protein: CASISSGGATDTQYF. CDR3 DNA sequence: TGTGCCAGCATCTCCAGCGGGGGGGCCACAGATACGCAGTATTTT.